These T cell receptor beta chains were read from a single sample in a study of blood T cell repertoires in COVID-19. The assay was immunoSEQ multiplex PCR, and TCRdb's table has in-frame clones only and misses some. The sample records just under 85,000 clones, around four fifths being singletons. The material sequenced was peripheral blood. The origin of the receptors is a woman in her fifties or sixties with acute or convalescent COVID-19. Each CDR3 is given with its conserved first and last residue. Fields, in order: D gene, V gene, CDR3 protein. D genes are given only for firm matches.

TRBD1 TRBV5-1 CASSLAGQGWTEAFF
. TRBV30 CAWSPPFGSRSYNEQFF
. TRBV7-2 CASSISTEVGYTF
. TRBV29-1 CSVEDRRGISGYTF
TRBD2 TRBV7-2 CASSLRAGAETQYF
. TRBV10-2 CASSAALIGTDTQYF
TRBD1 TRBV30 CAWSPMTGKIPF
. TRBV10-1 CASSAGAEGQETQYF
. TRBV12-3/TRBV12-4 CASSPWAGEQFF
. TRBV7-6 CASSPRQNTEAFF
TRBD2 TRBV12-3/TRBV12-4 CASSLSGAYEQYF
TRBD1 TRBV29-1 CSVARGGGPTDSTYNEQFF
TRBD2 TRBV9 CASSVGGPSGRTGPERVEQFF
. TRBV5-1 CASSFKGDTEAFF
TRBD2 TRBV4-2 CASSQGAFRGADTQYF
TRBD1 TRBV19 CASGDRANTEAFF
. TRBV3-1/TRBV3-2 CASSQDLRGQETQYF
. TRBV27 CASRSLGEQYF